Listed below are T cell receptor beta chains from one sample, sequenced in a study of OX40 agonist ivuxolimab in advanced cancers. Profiled with immunoSEQ multiplex PCR; TCRdb holds only in-frame clones, not every one. The table includes about 62,000 clones, 60% to 85% detected once. This material consisted of CD4+ or CD8+ T cells sorted from blood, taken in a trial of the OX40 agonist ivuxolimab. These receptors originate from an adult with an advanced solid tumor such as melanoma, head and neck, liver or kidney cancer. Each CDR3 is given without its conserved first and last residue. D genes are given only for firm matches.

V,D,J,CDR3
TRBV2,NA,TRBJ2-7,ASSEFSGAGEQY
TRBV7-2,NA,TRBJ1-1,ASSLLGVRADTEAF
TRBV4-3,NA,TRBJ1-5,ASSQDPGNQPQH
TRBV7-9,NA,TRBJ2-7,ASIPDYRTEQY
TRBV19,NA,TRBJ1-2,ASSTLPAGGPGTGYT
TRBV6-4,TRBD2,TRBJ2-3,ASSRLAGGSTDTQY
TRBV5-6,TRBD2,TRBJ2-1,ASSFRTSGAVRYNEQF
TRBV7-2,NA,NA,ASNPTVSYEQY
TRBV9,NA,TRBJ2-3,ASSVIDTQY
TRBV14,NA,TRBJ2-5,ASSQVVGSRGDQY
TRBV30,NA,TRBJ1-4,AWSGQPNEKLF
TRBV28,NA,TRBJ1-1,ASTTSEAF
TRBV7-2,TRBD2,TRBJ2-5,ASSLPRLAGGPETQY
TRBV2,TRBD1,TRBJ2-2,ASRRRQGANTGELF
TRBV28,TRBD2,TRBJ2-1,ASSPPGLAGGVEQF
TRBV6-1,TRBD2,TRBJ2-7,ASSALTSGNPYEQY
TRBV7-6,NA,TRBJ1-1,ASSGEANTEAF
TRBV9,NA,TRBJ2-3,ASTLRGGGTDTQY
TRBV5-1,TRBD1,TRBJ1-1,ASSQDTGGGTEAF
TRBV27,NA,TRBJ1-5,ASSLSGRGWQPQH
TRBV21-1,NA,TRBJ1-5,ASPRPQGMSNQPQH
TRBV11-3,TRBD2,TRBJ2-3,ASSLGLAEGDTQY
TRBV7-3,NA,TRBJ2-1,ASSLGQSHNEQF
TRBV9,NA,TRBJ2-5,ASSVTGMTKETQY
TRBV6-5,NA,TRBJ1-5,ASSYSSYSNQPQH
TRBV6-5,TRBD1,TRBJ2-1,ASSFRTGDNEQF
TRBV10-3,TRBD1,TRBJ1-2,AITGAGDRGPGYT
TRBV27,TRBD2,TRBJ2-7,ASSPQSGLADYEQY
TRBV27,NA,TRBJ1-2,ASSSISAYGYT
TRBV7-9,NA,TRBJ2-6,ASSLAGPRGANVLT
TRBV7-8,NA,TRBJ1-2,ASSLGPSGGPLPGYT
TRBV9,TRBD2,TRBJ2-1,ASSPTSGSSYNEQF
TRBV6-1,NA,TRBJ1-1,ASSVENTEAF
TRBV4-3,TRBD2,TRBJ2-2,ASSPLGTSGGASAGELF
TRBV7-3,NA,TRBJ2-1,ASSLAGGHAYNEQF
TRBV27,TRBD1,TRBJ2-1,ASRTLGWTGGYNEQF
TRBV5-1,NA,TRBJ2-3,ASSSSIGLPGDTQY
TRBV27,NA,TRBJ2-1,ASSWGLGLDNEQF
TRBV6-6,NA,TRBJ2-1,ASSYEESRDEQF
TRBV29-1,TRBD1,TRBJ2-5,SVRSGGRVETQY
TRBV10-3,TRBD1,TRBJ1-2,AIKTGDYGYT
TRBV19,TRBD1,TRBJ1-1,ASSDRVMNTEAF
TRBV7-2,NA,NA,ASEGDYEQY
TRBV5-4,NA,TRBJ1-4,ASSSGGWGNEKLF
TRBV5-1,NA,TRBJ2-4,ASSLAGSGNIQY
TRBV11-2,TRBD1,TRBJ2-7,ASSSGQGAVEQY